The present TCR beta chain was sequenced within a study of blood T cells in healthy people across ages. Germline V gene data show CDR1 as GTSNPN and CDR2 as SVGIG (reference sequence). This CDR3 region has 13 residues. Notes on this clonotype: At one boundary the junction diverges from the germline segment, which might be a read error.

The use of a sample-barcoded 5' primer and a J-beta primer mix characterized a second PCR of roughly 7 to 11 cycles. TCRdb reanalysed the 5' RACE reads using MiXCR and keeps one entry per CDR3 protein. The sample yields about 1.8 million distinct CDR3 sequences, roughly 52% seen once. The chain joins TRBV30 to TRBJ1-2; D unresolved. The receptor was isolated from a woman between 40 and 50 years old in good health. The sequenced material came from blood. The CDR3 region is CAWSGSIVYDYTF. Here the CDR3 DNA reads TGTGCCTGGAGCGGGTCAATTGTCTATGACTACACCTTC.